What follows are 8 T cell receptor beta chains derived from one specimen sequenced in a study of regulatory T cells in long-lasting Graves disease. Time point indicated: newly diagnosed GD, antithyroid drugs for less than 3 months. Preparation of the TCR library used RNA extracted from PBMCs. Both iRepertoire HTBI primers and Arm-PCR of CDR3 regions were used to build the TCR beta libraries. MiXCR, applied by TCRdb to the multiplex PCR reads, yields one record per CDR3 protein. Among hundreds of thousands of distinct CDR3 sequences, around 17% were seen once, and the ten largest hold roughly 10%. These data were also filed under a second study, of T cells in Graves' hyperthyroidism and ophthalmopathy.

The sequencing here drew on peripheral blood mononuclear cells (PBMCs), taken at new diagnosis, from a patient treated with antithyroid drugs. The receptor set was obtained from a woman between 25 and 40 years old with Graves disease.

This clonotype was detected many times. The V and J genes are TRBV28 and TRBJ2-3; possibly TRBD1 or TRBD2 for D (5 bases each). Germline assignment: CDR1 MDHEN and CDR2 SYDVKM. The CDR3 covers 14 residues. The ends were cut back, 6 bases at V and 1 base at J, with 11 bases in the middle. The CDR3 spells CASSRDRRTDTQYF. Here the CDR3 DNA reads TGTGCCAGCAGCCGGGACCGACGCACAGATACGCAGTATTTT.

This chain connects TRBV6-2 or TRBV6-3 to TRBJ2-1; D may correspond to TRBD1 or TRBD2 (5 bases each). Germline lookup yields CDR1 MNHEY and CDR2 SVGEGT. The CDR3 has 15 residues. V was trimmed by 5 bases and J by 9 bases, leaving 20 bases between them. This CDR3 is CASSGWGPAGGEQFF. CDR3 DNA sequence: TGTGCCAGCAGTGGATGGGGACCAGCAGGCGGTGAGCAGTTCTTC.

The table lists this clonotype with a few counts. The chain combines TRBV20-1 with TRBJ2-4; D is perhaps TRBD2 (7 bases). Trimming cost V 3 bases and J 3 bases, with 15 bases left between them. The CDR3 loop spans 15 amino acids. The germline V gene has CDR1 DFQATT and CDR2 SNEGSKA (reference sequence). The CDR3 sequence: CSASFGGPVKNIQYF. DNA for the CDR3: TGCAGTGCTAGTTTCGGGGGGCCAGTCAAAAACATTCAGTACTTC.

The rearrangement joins TRBV15 to TRBJ2-1; 9 bases fit TRBD2. From germline, CDR1 is LNHNV and CDR2 YYDKDF (reference sequence). The CDR3 has 19 amino acids. The V gene end was trimmed by 3 bases and the J gene end by 0 bases; junction bases not matched to a gene: 12. The CDR3 nucleotides are TGTGCCACCAGCAGGGAACAACCCCTAGCGGGAAGCTCCTACAATGAGCAGTTCTTC. Protein sequence: CATSREQPLAGSSYNEQFF.

This clonotype appeared a few times. The chain couples TRBV7-9 to TRBJ2-2; D is unresolved. Germline CDR1 SEHNR, CDR2 FQNEAQ (reference sequence). V gave up 2 bases and J gave up 1 base, with 17 bases separating them. The CDR3 runs 18 residues. For the CDR3, the DNA is TGTGCCAGCAGCTTAACGGTCCGCTTGTTTGGGAACACCGGGGAGCTGTTTTTT. Translation gives CASSLTVRLFGNTGELFF.

There are many counts of this clonotype. The chain is built from TRBV28 and TRBJ1-1, with D possibly being TRBD1 (6 bases). Per germline, CDR1 MDHEN and CDR2 SYDVKM. This CDR3 spans 13 amino acids. Trimming took off 7 bases at V and 1 base at J, with 10 bases between the two ends. The CDR3 is CASTETGNTEAFF. CDR3 bases: TGTGCCAGCACTGAGACAGGGAACACTGAAGCTTTCTTT.

The rearrangement uses TRBV20-1 and TRBJ2-2; TRBD2 matches 8 bases. Trimming at V came to 0 bases and at J to 1 base, leaving 4 bases not matched to a gene. Germline V gene sequence: CDR1 DFQATT, CDR2 SNEGSKA (reference sequence). This CDR3 has 16 residues. In DNA form, the CDR3 reads TGCAGTGCTAGAGATTGGCTAGCGGGGAACACCGGGGAGCTGTTTTTT. Translated, it gives CSARDWLAGNTGELFF.

About this clonotype itself: A much larger clonotype is one base distant, so this may be a read error. The V and J genes are TRBV7-2 and TRBJ1-1; D call uncertain. The germline CDR1 and CDR2 sequences are SGHTA and FQGNSA. The CDR3 runs 13 residues. The CDR3 sequence: CASSSRTNTGAFF. The CDR3 DNA is TGTGCCAGCAGCTCTCGGACGAACACTGGAGCTTTCTTT.